Each of the 9 T cell receptor beta chains below was sequenced from the same sample in a study of cytomegalovirus exposure and HLA in healthy donors. This PCR relied on a set of 60 Vbeta primers and 13 Jbeta primers. Profiling relied on immunoSEQ multiplex PCR, and the TCRdb table lists in-frame clones only, not all of them. The table has about 72,000 clones, 82% seen once. Sequencing was performed on PBMCs. Receptors were obtained from a man younger than 35 in good health and CMV-seronegative.

The chain is built from TRBV6-5 and TRBJ2-3; 8 bases line up with TRBD1. The V and J ends lost 8 bases and 3 bases, in that order; junction bases with no gene match: 7. Germline values: CDR1 MNHEY, CDR2 SVGAGI. The CDR3 consists of 14 residues. The CDR3: CASSGGRATDTQYF. The CDR3 coding sequence is TGTGCCAGCTCAGGGGGCCGTGCGACAGATACGCAGTATTTT.

The rearrangement joins TRBV28 to TRBJ1-2; D is uncertain. The CDR3 length is 13 residues. The V gene's germline CDR1 is MDHEN and CDR2 SYDVKM. Between the trimmed V and J ends, which lost 1 base and 4 bases, there was a span of 7 bases. DNA of the CDR3: TGTGCCAGCAGTTTATTTCCGCGCTATGGCTACACCTTC. Amino acid sequence: CASSLFPRYGYTF.

J is TRBJ2-5 and V is TRBV10-3, with D perhaps matching TRBD2 (6 bases). Germline V gives CDR1 ENHRY, CDR2 SYGVKD. V lost 2 bases to trimming and J lost 4 bases, with 17 bases between them. The CDR3 covers 16 residues. In DNA form, the CDR3 reads TGTGCCATCAGTGAGCCGAAACGGGAGAGCGGAGAGACCCAGTACTTC. Translating gives CAISEPKRESGETQYF.

The chain combines TRBV7-3 with TRBJ2-1, with D uncertain. There are 17 residues in the CDR3. Trimming removed 2 bases from V and 0 bases from J, with 14 bases in between. Germline lookup yields CDR1 SGHTA and CDR2 FQGTGA. For the CDR3, the DNA is TGTGCCAGCAGCTTACGGAGTCTTCCGACCTCCTACAATGAGCAGTTCTTC. It encodes CASSLRSLPTSYNEQFF.

The rearrangement links TRBV4-3 to TRBJ2-5; 7 positions match TRBD2. Unmatched junction bases numbered 13, after V lost 0 bases and J lost 0 bases. This CDR3 region has 19 residues. Looked up from germline, CDR1 is LGHNA and CDR2 is YSLEER. CDR3 residues: CASSQEHLRPSGYQETQYF. Here the CDR3 DNA reads TGCGCCAGCAGCCAAGAGCATTTACGCCCTAGCGGATACCAAGAGACCCAGTACTTC.

This chain connects TRBV28 to TRBJ1-1; D is perhaps TRBD1 (6 bases). The CDR3 has 13 amino acids. Germline CDR1 MDHEN, CDR2 SYDVKM. V dropped 6 bases and J dropped 10 bases, with 18 bases sitting between them. CDR3 in amino acids: CASRGGGGVGAFF. The CDR3 DNA sequence: TGTGCCAGCAGGGGGGGCGGGGGCGTGGGAGCTTTCTTT. Combining the CDR3 with reference TRBV28 and TRBJ1-1 gives the whole variable domain DVKVTQSSRYLVKRTGEKVFLECVQDMDHENMFWYRQDPGLGLRLIYFSYDVKMKEKGDIPEGYSVSREKKERFSLILESASTNQTSMYLCASRGGGGVGAFFGQGTRLTVV.

This chain links TRBV29-1 with TRBJ2-7; D possibly corresponds to TRBD2 (6 bases). Germline V gene sequence: CDR1 SQVTM, CDR2 ANQGSEA. V was pared by 4 bases and J by 7 bases, with 20 bases between. This CDR3 comprises 14 residues. In DNA form, the CDR3 reads TGCAGCGTTGTTCCTCGTGGGGGGAGCCTGGAGCAGTACTTC. Amino acids: CSVVPRGGSLEQYF.

The chain carries TRBV30 and TRBJ2-7; 7 bases align to TRBD2. Germline V CDR1 and CDR2: GTSNPN, SVGIG (reference sequence). With V trimmed by 3 bases and J by 7 bases, 3 bases remained unmatched. CDR3 size: 11 residues. CDR3 in DNA: TGTGCCTGGAGCGGACTAGGAGAGCAGTACTTC. It is translated as CAWSGLGEQYF.

This chain uses TRBV18 with TRBJ2-5; 8 bases align to TRBD1. The germline CDR1 and CDR2 sequences are KGHSH and LQKENI. This CDR3 contains 15 residues. With V trimmed by 3 bases and J by 2 bases, 5 bases remained unmatched. The CDR3, as DNA: TGTGCCAGCTCACCCCGGACAGGGCCGCAAGAGACCCAGTACTTC. This gives the protein CASSPRTGPQETQYF.